A selection of T cell receptor beta chains follows, all from one sample in a study of blood T cell repertoires in COVID-19. Repertoires were generated with immunoSEQ multiplex PCR, while TCRdb's copy carries only in-frame clones and drops some. The top ten clones hold approximately 3.3% of a sample with 150,000 to 200,000 clones, 85% of them seen once. Material for sequencing was peripheral blood. These TCRs come from a human donor with acute or convalescent COVID-19. The donor label of this sample is uncertain. CDR3s include the opening cysteine and the closing phenylalanine or tryptophan. The D gene is left open where the match is weak. The size field is filled for only some rows; it gives once, few, many or a size class.

>TRBJ2-2|TRBV6-5|NA|TRBD2
CASSSPGRGTGELFF
TGTGCCAGCAGTTCCCCAGGGAGGGGCACCGGGGAGCTGTTTTTT
>TRBJ2-3|TRBV29-1|once|NA
CSVARQNTDTQYF
TGCAGCGTTGCCAGACAGAACACAGATACGCAGTATTTT
>TRBJ1-4|TRBV18|once|TRBD1
CASSQNRGRTNEKLFF
TGTGCCAGCTCACAGAACAGGGGGCGGACTAATGAAAAACTGTTTTTT
>TRBJ1-2|TRBV6-5|NA|NA
CASSARTDYGYTF
TGTGCCAGCAGCGCCAGGACAGATTATGGCTACACCTTC
>TRBJ1-5|TRBV30|NA|NA
CAWSPTTWGNQPQHF
TGTGCCTGGAGTCCGACTACCTGGGGCAATCAGCCCCAGCATTTT
>TRBJ2-7|TRBV11-1|NA|TRBD1
CASSLGTGYEQYF
TGTGCCAGCAGCTTAGGGACAGGCTACGAGCAGTACTTC
>TRBJ2-3|TRBV7-9|NA|TRBD1
CASSFSGTAGTDTQYF
TGTGCCAGCAGCTTTTCCGGGACAGCGGGCACAGATACGCAGTATTTT
>TRBJ2-3|TRBV11-2|NA|TRBD1
CASSLDGTDFTDTQYF
TGTGCCAGCAGCTTAGACGGGACAGATTTCACAGATACGCAGTATTTT
>TRBJ1-2|TRBV6-1|NA|NA
CASSDWGESNYGYTF
TGTGCCAGCAGTGATTGGGGGGAGTCTAACTATGGCTACACCTTC
>TRBJ1-3|TRBV5-4|NA|NA
CASSLPGSGNTIYF
TGTGCCAGCAGCCTCCCAGGCTCTGGAAACACCATATATTTT
>TRBJ2-5|TRBV6-5|NA|TRBD1
CASSHRDRKETQYF
TGTGCCAGCAGCCACCGGGACAGAAAAGAGACCCAGTACTTC
>TRBJ1-4|TRBV5-1|NA|NA
CASSLVQGREKLFF
TGCGCCAGCAGCTTGGTGCAGGGGCGGGAAAAACTGTTTTTT
>TRBJ2-3|TRBV19|NA|TRBD1
CASSPHPRQGATTDTQYF
TGTGCCAGTAGTCCCCACCCGCGACAGGGGGCCACCACAGATACGCAGTATTTT
>TRBJ1-1|TRBV4-3|NA|TRBD1
CASSQDLGTGGTEAFF
TGCGCCAGCAGCCAAGATCTAGGGACAGGGGGCACTGAAGCTTTCTTT
>TRBJ1-5|TRBV20-1|few|TRBD1
CSASRIGTGEDQPQHF
TGCAGTGCTAGTCGAATCGGGACAGGGGAGGATCAGCCCCAGCATTTT
>TRBJ1-2|TRBV24-1|NA|TRBD1
CATSDQTGWYGYTF
TGTGCCACCAGTGATCAGACAGGGTGGTATGGCTACACCTTC
>TRBJ1-2|TRBV9|NA|NA
CASSVAGIQGALGYTF
TGTGCCAGCAGCGTAGCGGGAATACAGGGAGCCCTTGGCTACACCTTC
>TRBJ1-4|TRBV19|NA|NA
CASSTSRNVNEKLFF
TGTGCCAGTAGTACCTCGCGGAACGTTAATGAAAAACTGTTTTTT
>TRBJ2-7|TRBV4-1|few|NA
CASSQARMGGEQYF
TGCGCCAGCAGCCAAGCGCGTATGGGAGGCGAGCAGTACTTC
>TRBJ2-7|TRBV5-1|NA|NA
CASSVGLGNYEQYF
TGCGCCAGCAGCGTCGGACTGGGCAACTACGAGCAGTACTTC
>TRBJ2-7|TRBV4-3|few|TRBD2
CASSLEWAGGYEQYF
TGCGCCAGCAGCCTCGAGTGGGCGGGAGGCTACGAGCAGTACTTC
>TRBJ1-4|TRBV18|NA|NA
CASSPTGSLATNEKLFF
TGTGCCAGCTCACCAACGGGATCTCTCGCAACTAATGAAAAACTGTTTTTT
>TRBJ1-1|TRBV3-1/TRBV3-2|NA|NA
CASSQGGQWLTLNTEAFF
TGTGCCAGCAGCCAAGGAGGACAGTGGCTGACGCTGAACACTGAAGCTTTCTTT
>TRBJ1-2|TRBV19|NA|TRBD1
CASSMPRTGSGSDYTF
TGTGCCAGTAGTATGCCCCGGACAGGGTCCGGATCTGACTACACCTTC
>TRBJ2-2|TRBV5-1|NA|TRBD1
CASSARTGGAGELFF
TGCGCCAGCAGCGCAAGGACAGGGGGAGCCGGGGAGCTGTTTTTT
>TRBJ1-3|TRBV4-2|once|NA
CASSHPGGNTIYF
TGTGCCAGCAGCCACCCAGGGGGAAACACCATATATTTT
>TRBJ2-1|TRBV7-2|NA|TRBD2
CASSLVGSGVYNEQFF
TGTGCCAGCAGCTTAGTGGGCAGCGGGGTCTACAATGAGCAGTTCTTC
>TRBJ1-1|TRBV10-3|NA|NA
CAIRRTEISMKDTEAFF
TGTGCCATCAGGCGGACAGAAATTAGCATGAAGGACACTGAAGCTTTCTTT
>TRBJ1-5|TRBV4-1|NA|NA
CASSTGSQPQHF
TGCGCCAGCAGCACAGGGAGTCAGCCCCAGCATTTT
>TRBJ2-2|TRBV7-3|NA|TRBD2
CASSSLAGQLTGELFF
TGTGCCAGCAGCTCCCTAGCGGGGCAACTCACCGGGGAGCTGTTTTTT
>TRBJ1-2|TRBV3-1/TRBV3-2|NA|NA
CASSQGGRLPGYGYTF
TGTGCCAGCAGCCAAGGGGGGCGATTACCCGGCTATGGCTACACCTTC
>TRBJ2-5|TRBV28|few|NA
CASSSPALGSQETQYF
TGTGCCAGCAGCTCTCCTGCTCTTGGCAGCCAAGAGACCCAGTACTTC
>TRBJ1-4|TRBV2|NA|TRBD1
CASTDRGTTNEKLFF
TGTGCCAGCACGGACAGGGGGACAACTAATGAAAAACTGTTTTTT
>TRBJ2-5|TRBV2|NA|NA
CASSEARPPFGGLQETQYF
TGTGCCAGCAGTGAAGCCCGCCCCCCTTTTGGGGGCCTGCAAGAGACCCAGTACTTC
>TRBJ1-2|TRBV4-3|NA|NA
CASSPEWTVTRSTGYTF
TGCGCCAGCAGCCCTGAATGGACAGTGACTCGATCAACCGGCTACACCTTC
>TRBJ1-2|TRBV20-1|NA|NA
CSASGLVGYGYTF
TGCAGTGCTAGTGGACTGGTGGGCTATGGCTACACCTTC
>TRBJ1-1|TRBV5-6|NA|NA
CASSLYDRRYTEAFF
TGTGCCAGCAGCCTCTACGACAGAAGATACACTGAAGCTTTCTTT
>TRBJ1-2|TRBV4-2|NA|TRBD1
CASSPSRTGPRGGYTF
TGTGCCAGCAGCCCCTCCCGGACAGGCCCTCGGGGTGGCTACACCTTC
>TRBJ2-2|TRBV9|NA|NA
CASTQRTAANTGELFF
TGTGCCAGCACCCAGCGGACAGCCGCGAACACCGGGGAGCTGTTTTTT
>TRBJ2-7|TRBV4-1|NA|TRBD2
CASSLGSGGPYEQYF
TGCGCCAGCAGCCTGGGTAGCGGGGGACCCTACGAGCAGTACTTC
>TRBJ1-1|TRBV10-2|NA|NA
CASRSGRTEAFF
TGCGCCAGCAGATCAGGTCGGACTGAAGCTTTCTTT
>TRBJ1-1|TRBV10-1|NA|NA
CASSVGGAGNTEAFF
TGCGCCAGCAGTGTTGGGGGCGCCGGGAACACTGAAGCTTTCTTT
>TRBJ2-3|TRBV19|once|TRBD2
CASRSGGAAGTDTQYF
TGTGCCAGTAGAAGCGGGGGGGCGGCCGGCACAGATACGCAGTATTTT
>TRBJ2-5|TRBV5-1|NA|NA
CASSGGGDQETQYF
TGCGCCAGCAGCGGGGGGGGCGACCAAGAGACCCAGTACTTC
>TRBJ1-2|TRBV7-2|NA|TRBD1
CASSPGGLSYGYTF
TGTGCCAGCAGCCCAGGGGGGCTCTCCTATGGCTACACCTTC